This T cell receptor (beta chain) derives from a study of CD8+CD57+ T cells in acquired aplastic anemia. Study-level findings and limits: The study identified almost 30 CD8+ CDR3 sequences shared by patients and controls.

The CDR3 extends over 16 amino acids. Germline-derived CDR1 and CDR2 are LGHNA and YSLEER. V dropped 4 bases and J dropped 5; count of bases not matched to a gene: 9. Worth noting for this clonotype: Its cognate antigen is unknown.

The patients chosen for sequencing had shown expansion of CD8+CD57+ cells (detected by flow cytometry). Severe acquired aplastic anemia was the diagnosis recorded for all patients. Genomic DNA acted as the template from which TCR beta VDJ combination and CDR3 sequence profiling were carried out. MiXCR, applied by TCRdb to the reads, yields one record per CDR3 protein. The table shows about 180,000 distinct CDR3 sequences, with less than 60% occurring only once. Sequenced input: sorted CD4+, CD8+, or CD8+CD57+ T cells (not recorded which) from PBMCs. This receptor was taken from a human donor with aplastic anemia. This rearrangement joins TRBV4-3 to TRBJ2-2; 8 nucleotides align to TRBD2. The CDR3 here is CASSPALQRGTGELFF. Written as DNA, the CDR3 is TGCGCCAGCAGCCCGGCCCTGCAGCGGGGGACCGGGGAGCTGTTTTTT.